Reported below is one T cell receptor (beta chain). Its antigen is undetermined. The data were taken from a study of T cell repertoires in cytomegalovirus infection. Whole-study context: The authors relied on CMV epitopes, both recently identified HLA-C-restricted and well-studied HLA-B-restricted.

Study results and limitations: HLA-C-restricted CMV clonotypes gave the most frequent clonotype in two of eight donors.

Germline assignment: CDR1 SEHNR and CDR2 FQNEAQ (reference sequence). This CDR3 comprises 14 residues. The junction had 6 bases not matched to a gene; V was cut back by 5 bases and J by 7 bases. TCRdb processed the reads anew with MiXCR; each CDR3 protein has one entry. The sample consists of about 890,000 distinct CDR3 sequences, roughly 30% of them appearing once. Source: cultured CD8+ T cells from PBMCs, taken from culture after CMV antigen stimulation. The sequence was obtained from a human donor in good health (CMV status not recorded). Some clones in this sample may be carry-over from other donors' samples. This chain connects TRBV7-9 to TRBJ2-1; 9 bases are shared with TRBD1. CDR3 loop: CASSQTGGQNEQFF. CDR3 in DNA: TGTGCCAGCAGCCAGACAGGGGGACAGAATGAGCAGTTCTTC.